This T cell receptor (beta chain) was found in a study of graft-versus-host responses after intestinal transplantation. Once transplant was done, bone marrow was sourced from the posterior iliac crest or another site. With 2 bases removed from V and 1 base from J, the gap between germline ends came to 8 bases. The CDR3 runs 14 residues. Germline lookup yields CDR1 MNHEY and CDR2 SVGAGI. Only one count was recorded for this clone. Libraries were prepared by immunoSEQ multiplex PCR; TCRdb keeps only in-frame clonotypes and omits some of them. The data hold some 14,000 clones, with more than 70% observed a single time.

The TCR originated in a human patient who received an intestinal transplant, so some T cells may come from the graft donor. The sequences come from bone marrow, collected less than 130 days after intestinal transplantation. The chain is built from TRBV6-5 and TRBJ2-5, with D uncertain. CDR3 sequence (DNA): TGTGCCAGCAGTTACGCTACCTTCCAAGAGACCCAGTACTTC. The encoded protein is CASSYATFQETQYF.